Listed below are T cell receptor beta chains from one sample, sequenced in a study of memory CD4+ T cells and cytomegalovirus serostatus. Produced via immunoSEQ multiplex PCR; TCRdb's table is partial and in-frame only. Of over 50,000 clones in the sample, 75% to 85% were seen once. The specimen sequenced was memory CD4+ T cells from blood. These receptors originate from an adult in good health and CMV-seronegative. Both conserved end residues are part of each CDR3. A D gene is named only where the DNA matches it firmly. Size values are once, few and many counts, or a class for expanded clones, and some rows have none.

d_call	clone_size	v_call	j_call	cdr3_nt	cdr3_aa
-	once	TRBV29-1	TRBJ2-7	TGCAGCGTTGGTGCAGGGGTCTACGAGCAGTACTTC	CSVGAGVYEQYF
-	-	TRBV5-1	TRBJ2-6	TGCGCCAGCAGCTTGAGCACTAGCTCCGCTGGGGCCAACGTCCTGACTTTC	CASSLSTSSAGANVLTF
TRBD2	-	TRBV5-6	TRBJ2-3	TGTGCCAGCAGCCGGACCGGGACTAGCGAGTATTTT	CASSRTGTSEYF
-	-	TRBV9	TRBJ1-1	TGTGCCAGCAGCGTAGTGGCGGTGGGGCAGGGCGATAGTAGGAACACTGAAGCTTTCTTT	CASSVVAVGQGDSRNTEAFF
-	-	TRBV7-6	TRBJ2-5	TGTGCCAGCAGCGAACTAGAGCGGGAGACCCAGTACTTC	CASSELERETQYF
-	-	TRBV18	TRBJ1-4	TGTGCCAGCTCACAGGGGAGGGAAAAACTGTTTTTT	CASSQGREKLFF
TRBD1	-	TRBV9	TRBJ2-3	TGTGCCAGCAGCGTAGATCCACAGGGGCACACAGATACGCAGTATTTT	CASSVDPQGHTDTQYF
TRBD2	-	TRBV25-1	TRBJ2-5	TGTGCCAGCAGTGAATTAAATCCAGCGGGGCAAGAGACCCAGTACTTC	CASSELNPAGQETQYF
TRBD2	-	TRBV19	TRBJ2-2	TGTGCCAGTAGTATAACAAACCCGGGACTAGCGGGATTAGCCACCGGGGAGCTGTTTTTT	CASSITNPGLAGLATGELFF
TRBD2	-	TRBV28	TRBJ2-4	TGTGCCAGCAGCCCCGGGGGTAGCTGGGGGGGTGCCAAAAACATTCAGTACTTC	CASSPGGSWGGAKNIQYF
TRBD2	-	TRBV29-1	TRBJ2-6	TGCAGCGTACCCGGGACTAGCGGGCGTGGGGCCAACGTCCTGACTTTC	CSVPGTSGRGANVLTF
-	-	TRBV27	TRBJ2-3	TGTGCCAGCAGTTCGATAACAGATACGCAGTATTTT	CASSSITDTQYF
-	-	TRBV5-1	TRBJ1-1	TGCGCCAGCAGCTTAGGAGGATCCGTAATGGGCACTGAAGCTTTCTTT	CASSLGGSVMGTEAFF
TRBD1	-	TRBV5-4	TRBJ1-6	TGTGCCAGCAGCTTGTCTCAGGGGGCGAGGTCACCCCTCCACTTT	CASSLSQGARSPLHF
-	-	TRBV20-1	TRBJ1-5	TGCAGTGCTACCGGGGAAGGGCCCCAGCATTTT	CSATGEGPQHF
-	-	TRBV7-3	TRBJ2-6	TGTGCCAGCAGCCGGGGGGGACAGGGAATTCCCGGGGCCAACGTCCTGACTTTC	CASSRGGQGIPGANVLTF
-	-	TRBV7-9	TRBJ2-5	TGTGCCAGCAGCTTAGCGTTCGGCAGGGAGCAAGAGACCCAGTACTTC	CASSLAFGREQETQYF
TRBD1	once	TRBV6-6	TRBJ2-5	TGTGCCAGCAGCACACAGGGGCGCGGGGAGACCCAGTACTTC	CASSTQGRGETQYF
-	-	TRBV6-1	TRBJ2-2	TGTGCCAGCAGTGGATCCTTGACCCTGAACACCGGGGAGCTGTTTTTT	CASSGSLTLNTGELFF
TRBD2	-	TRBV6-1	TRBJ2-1	TGTGCCAGCAGCCCGGGGGGCAATGAGCAGTTCTTC	CASSPGGNEQFF
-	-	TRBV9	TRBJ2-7	TGTGCCAGCAGCGTAGACCCAGGGGGGCCCTACGAGCAGTACTTC	CASSVDPGGPYEQYF
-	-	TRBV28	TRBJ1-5	TGTGCCAGCAGTTTCCCCCTGGGGAGCAATCAGCCCCAGCATTTT	CASSFPLGSNQPQHF
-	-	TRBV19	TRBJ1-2	TGTGCCAGTAGTATGGCGGGCGGGCACTATGGCTACACCTTC	CASSMAGGHYGYTF
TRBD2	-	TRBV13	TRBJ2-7	TGTGCCAGCAGCTTATCCAGCGGGAGCTGGGAGCAGTACTTC	CASSLSSGSWEQYF
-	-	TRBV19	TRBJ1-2	TGTGCCAGTAGTATAGTGGGGGGGGCCGGCTATGGCTACACCTTC	CASSIVGGAGYGYTF
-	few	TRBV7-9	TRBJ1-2	TGTGCCAGCAGCCTTGGACGGCTTCAAGGGGACTATGGCTACACCTTC	CASSLGRLQGDYGYTF
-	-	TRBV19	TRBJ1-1	TGTGCCAGTAGTGTGCAGGGCGGGGACACTGAAGCTTTCTTT	CASSVQGGDTEAFF
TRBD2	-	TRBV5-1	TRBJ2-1	TGCGCCAGCAGCTTGAGCCCCAGCGGGAGCGTCAATGAGCAGTTCTTC	CASSLSPSGSVNEQFF
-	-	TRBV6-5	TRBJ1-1	TGTGCCAGCAGACTTCCCGGGCAGAACACTGAAGCTTTCTTT	CASRLPGQNTEAFF
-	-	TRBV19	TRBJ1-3	TGTGCCAGTACCTCATGGAGGGTCTCTGGAAACACCATATATTTT	CASTSWRVSGNTIYF
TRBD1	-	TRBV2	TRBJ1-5	TGTGCCAGCAGGAGAGACAGGGGCAATCAGCCCCAGCATTTT	CASRRDRGNQPQHF
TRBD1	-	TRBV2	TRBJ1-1	TGTGCCAGCAGCGGACAGGTGAACACTGAAGCTTTCTTT	CASSGQVNTEAFF
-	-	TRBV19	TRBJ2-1	TGTGCCAGTAGCGGTTTCTCCTACAATGAGCAGTTCTTC	CASSGFSYNEQFF
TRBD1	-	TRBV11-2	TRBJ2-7	TGTGCCAGCAGCACGGGACAGGGGGGCTTGAGAGAGCAGTACTTC	CASSTGQGGLREQYF
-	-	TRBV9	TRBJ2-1	TGTGCCAGCAGCCTCCGGCCCTTCCGGGGGGCCCGCAACAATGAGCAGTTCTTC	CASSLRPFRGARNNEQFF
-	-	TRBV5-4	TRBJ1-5	TGTGCCAGCAGCTTCTTCGGGGGCCAATCCAATCAGCCCCAGCATTTT	CASSFFGGQSNQPQHF
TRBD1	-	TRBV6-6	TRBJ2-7	TGTGCCAGCAGCCCTCTTCGCAGGGGGTCCTACGAGCAGTACTTC	CASSPLRRGSYEQYF
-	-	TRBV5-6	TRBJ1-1	TGTGCCAGCAGCTTTACCCGAGTGGGCACTGAAGCTTTCTTT	CASSFTRVGTEAFF
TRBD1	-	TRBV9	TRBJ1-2	TGTGCCAGCGCCCCTGGGCAGGGGGACTATGGCTACACCTTC	CASAPGQGDYGYTF
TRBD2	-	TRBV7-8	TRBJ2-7	TGTGCCAGCAGCTTAGACGGGCGGCGGGAGGTCTCCTACGAGCAGTACTTC	CASSLDGRREVSYEQYF